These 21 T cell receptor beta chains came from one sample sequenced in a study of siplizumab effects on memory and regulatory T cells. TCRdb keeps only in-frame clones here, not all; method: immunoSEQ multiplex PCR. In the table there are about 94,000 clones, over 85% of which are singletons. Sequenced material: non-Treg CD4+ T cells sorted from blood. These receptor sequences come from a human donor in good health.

Written as DNA, the CDR3 is TGTGCCAGCAGCGGGGCCAGCGGGGGGGAGACCCAGTACTTC. It codes for CASSGASGGETQYF. This chain uses TRBV5-4 with TRBJ2-5; TRBD2 matches at 9 bases. V was pared by 4 bases and J by 5 bases, with 6 bases of the junction left unmatched. The CDR3 contains 14 residues. CDR1 SGHNT and CDR2 YYREEE come from the germline V gene (reference sequence). Full variable domain (outside the CDR3, taken from reference TRBV5-4 and TRBJ2-5): ETGVTQSPTHLIKTRGQQVTLRCSSQSGHNTVSWYQQALGQGPQFIFQYYREEENGRGNFPPRFSGLQFPNYSSELNVNALELDDSALYLCASSGASGGETQYFGPGTRLLVL.

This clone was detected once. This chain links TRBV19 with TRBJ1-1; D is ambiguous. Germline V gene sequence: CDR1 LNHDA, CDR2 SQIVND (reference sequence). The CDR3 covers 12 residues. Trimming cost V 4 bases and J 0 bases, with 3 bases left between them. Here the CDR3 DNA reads TGTGCCAGTAGTAGGATGAACACTGAAGCTTTCTTT. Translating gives CASSRMNTEAFF. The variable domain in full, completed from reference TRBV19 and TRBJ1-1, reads DGGITQSPKYLFRKEGQNVTLSCEQNLNHDAMYWYRQDPGQGLRLIYYSQIVNDFQKGDIAEGYSVSREKKESFPLTVTSAQKNPTAFYLCASSRMNTEAFFGQGTRLTVV.

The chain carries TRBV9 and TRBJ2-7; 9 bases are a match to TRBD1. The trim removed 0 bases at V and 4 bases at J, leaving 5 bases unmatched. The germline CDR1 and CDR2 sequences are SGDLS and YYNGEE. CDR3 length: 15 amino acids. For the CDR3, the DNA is TGTGCCAGCAGCGTAGAGGGACAGGGTGCATACGAGCAGTACTTC. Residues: CASSVEGQGAYEQYF. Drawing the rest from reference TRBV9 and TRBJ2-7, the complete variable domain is DSGVTQTPKHLITATGQRVTLRCSPRSGDLSVYWYQQSLDQGLQFLIQYYNGEERAKGNILERFSAQQFPDLHSELNLSSLELGDSALYFCASSVEGQGAYEQYFGPGTRLTVT.

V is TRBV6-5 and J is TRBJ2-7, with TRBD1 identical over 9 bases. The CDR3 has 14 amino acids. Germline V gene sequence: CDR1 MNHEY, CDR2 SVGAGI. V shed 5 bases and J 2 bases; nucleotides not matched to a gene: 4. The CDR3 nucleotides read TGTGCCAGCAGTCCGTGGACAGGGGCCTACGAGCAGTACTTC. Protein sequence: CASSPWTGAYEQYF.

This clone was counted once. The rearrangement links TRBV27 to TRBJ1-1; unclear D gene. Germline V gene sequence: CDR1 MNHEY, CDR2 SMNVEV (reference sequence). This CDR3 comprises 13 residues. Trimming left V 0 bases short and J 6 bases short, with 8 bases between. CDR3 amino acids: CASSLSIWAEAFF. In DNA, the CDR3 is TGTGCCAGCAGTTTATCGATTTGGGCTGAAGCTTTCTTT.

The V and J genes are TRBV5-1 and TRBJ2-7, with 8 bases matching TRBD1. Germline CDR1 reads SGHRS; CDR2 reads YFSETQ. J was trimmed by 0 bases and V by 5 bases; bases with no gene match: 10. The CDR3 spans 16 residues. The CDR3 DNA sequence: TGCGCCAGCAGGATCGATCCAGGGGGCACCTCCTACGAGCAGTACTTC. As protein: CASRIDPGGTSYEQYF. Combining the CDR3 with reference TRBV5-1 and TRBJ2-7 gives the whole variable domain KAGVTQTPRYLIKTRGQQVTLSCSPISGHRSVSWYQQTPGQGLQFLFEYFSETQRNKGNFPGRFSGRQFSNSRSEMNVSTLELGDSALYLCASRIDPGGTSYEQYFGPGTRLTVT.

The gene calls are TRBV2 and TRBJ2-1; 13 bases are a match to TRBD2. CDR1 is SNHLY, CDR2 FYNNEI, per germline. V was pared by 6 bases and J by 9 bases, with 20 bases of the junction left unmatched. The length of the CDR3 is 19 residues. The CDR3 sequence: CASSRIRSQPGLAGIEQFF. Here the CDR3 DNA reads TGTGCCAGCAGCCGAATCAGATCTCAACCGGGACTAGCGGGAATTGAGCAGTTCTTC.

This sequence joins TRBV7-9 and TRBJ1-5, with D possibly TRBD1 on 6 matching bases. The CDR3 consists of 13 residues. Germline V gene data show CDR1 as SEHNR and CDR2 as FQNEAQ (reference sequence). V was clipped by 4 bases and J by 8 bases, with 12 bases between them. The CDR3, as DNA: TGTGCCAGCAGCTCGTCGGGGGCTGAGCCCCAGCATTTT. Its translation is CASSSSGAEPQHF.

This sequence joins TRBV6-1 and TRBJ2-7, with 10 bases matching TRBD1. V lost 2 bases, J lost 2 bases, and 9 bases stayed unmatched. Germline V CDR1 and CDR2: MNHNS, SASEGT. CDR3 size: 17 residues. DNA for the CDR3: TGTGCCAGCAGTGAAATGTCGGGACAGGGGTTACCCTACGAGCAGTACTTC. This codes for CASSEMSGQGLPYEQYF.

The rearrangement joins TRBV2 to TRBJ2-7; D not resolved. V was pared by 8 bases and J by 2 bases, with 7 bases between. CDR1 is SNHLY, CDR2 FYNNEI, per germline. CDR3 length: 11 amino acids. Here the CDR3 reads CASDRAYEQYF. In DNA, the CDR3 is TGTGCCAGCGATAGGGCCTACGAGCAGTACTTC. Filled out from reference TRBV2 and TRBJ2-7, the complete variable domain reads EPEVTQTPSHQVTQMGQEVILRCVPISNHLYFYWYRQILGQKVEFLVSFYNNEISEKSEIFDDQFSVERPDGSNFTLKIRSTKLEDSAMYFCASDRAYEQYFGPGTRLTVT.

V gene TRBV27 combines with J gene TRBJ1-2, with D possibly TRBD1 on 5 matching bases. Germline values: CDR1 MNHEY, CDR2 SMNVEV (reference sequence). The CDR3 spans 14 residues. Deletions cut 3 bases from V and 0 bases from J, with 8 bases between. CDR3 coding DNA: TGTGCCAGCAGTTTTGGAGGGGCTAACTATGGCTACACCTTC. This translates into CASSFGGANYGYTF.

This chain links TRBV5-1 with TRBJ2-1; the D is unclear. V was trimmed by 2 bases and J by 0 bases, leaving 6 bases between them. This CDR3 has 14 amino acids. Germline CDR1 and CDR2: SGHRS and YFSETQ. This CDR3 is CASSFFPSYNEQFF. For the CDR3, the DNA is TGCGCCAGCAGCTTTTTTCCCTCCTACAATGAGCAGTTCTTC.

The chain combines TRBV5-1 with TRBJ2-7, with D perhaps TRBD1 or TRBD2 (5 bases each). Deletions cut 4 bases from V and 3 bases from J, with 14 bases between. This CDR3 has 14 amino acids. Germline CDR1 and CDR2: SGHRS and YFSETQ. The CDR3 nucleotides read TGCGCCAGCAGCCCGAGGGACGACAACTACGAGCAGTACTTC. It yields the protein CASSPRDDNYEQYF.

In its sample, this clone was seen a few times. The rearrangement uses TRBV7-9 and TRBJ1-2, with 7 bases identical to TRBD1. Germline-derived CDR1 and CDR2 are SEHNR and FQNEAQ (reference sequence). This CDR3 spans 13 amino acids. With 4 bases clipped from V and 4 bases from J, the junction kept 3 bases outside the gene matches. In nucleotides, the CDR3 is TGTGCCAGCAGCTATAGACAGGGCTATGGCTACACCTTC. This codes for CASSYRQGYGYTF. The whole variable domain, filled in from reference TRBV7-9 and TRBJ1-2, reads DTGVSQNPRHKITKRGQNVTFRCDPISEHNRLYWYRQTLGQGPEFLTYFQNEAQLEKSRLLSDRFSAERPKGSFSTLEIQRTEQGDSAMYLCASSYRQGYGYTFGSGTRLTVV.

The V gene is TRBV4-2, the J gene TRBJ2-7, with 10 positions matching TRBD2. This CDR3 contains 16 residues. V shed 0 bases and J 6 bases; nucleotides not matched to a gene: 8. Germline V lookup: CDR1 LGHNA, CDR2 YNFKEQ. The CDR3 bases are TGTGCCAGCAGCCAAGATCAGACTAGCGGGCGGAGCGAGCAGTACTTC. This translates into CASSQDQTSGRSEQYF.

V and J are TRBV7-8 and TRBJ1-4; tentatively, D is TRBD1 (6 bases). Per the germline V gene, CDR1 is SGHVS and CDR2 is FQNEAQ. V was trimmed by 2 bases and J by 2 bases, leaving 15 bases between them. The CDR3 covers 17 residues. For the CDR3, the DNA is TGTGCCAGCAGCTTAATACAGGGAATCGGGACTAATGAAAAACTGTTTTTT. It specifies CASSLIQGIGTNEKLFF.

CDR3: CATSRVTGLNTEAFF. CDR3 DNA sequence: TGTGCCACCAGCAGAGTGACGGGGCTGAACACTGAAGCTTTCTTT. The V and J genes are TRBV15 and TRBJ1-1, with D tentatively TRBD1 (5 bases). Trimming shortened V by 1 base and J by 0 bases, and 9 bases separated the two germline ends. CDR1 is LNHNV and CDR2 is YYDKDF in the germline V gene (reference sequence). The CDR3 is 15 residues long.

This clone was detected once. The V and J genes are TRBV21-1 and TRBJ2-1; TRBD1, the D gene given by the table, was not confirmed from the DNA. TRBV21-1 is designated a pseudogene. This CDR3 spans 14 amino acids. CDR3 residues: CASSDRVSYNEQFF. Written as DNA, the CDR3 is TGTGCCAGCAGCGACAGGGTCTCCTACAATGAGCAGTTCTTC.

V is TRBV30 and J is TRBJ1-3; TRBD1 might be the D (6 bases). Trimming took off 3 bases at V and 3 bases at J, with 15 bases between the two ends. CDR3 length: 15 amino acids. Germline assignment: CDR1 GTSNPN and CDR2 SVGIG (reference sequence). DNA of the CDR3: TGTGCCTGGAGATCCCGGACAGCTTATGGAAACACCATATATTTT. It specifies CAWRSRTAYGNTIYF.

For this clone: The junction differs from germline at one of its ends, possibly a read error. The CDR3 spells CASSRPSTGLAF. Written as DNA, the CDR3 is TGTGCCAGCAGCCGCCCATCTACAGGGCTCGCCTTC. The chain is built from TRBV11-3 and TRBJ1-2; D is possibly TRBD1 (6 bases). The germline V gene encodes CDR1 SGHNT and CDR2 YENEEA. The CDR3 totals 12 residues.

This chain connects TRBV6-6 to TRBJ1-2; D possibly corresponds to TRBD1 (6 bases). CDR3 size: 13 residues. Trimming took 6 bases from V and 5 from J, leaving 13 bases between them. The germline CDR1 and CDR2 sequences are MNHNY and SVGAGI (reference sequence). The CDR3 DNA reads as TGTGCCAGCAGCCCCGACAGGTTATATGGCTACACCTTC. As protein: CASSPDRLYGYTF.